A selection of T cell receptor beta chains follows, all from one sample in a study of blood T cells in healthy people across ages. TCRdb re-called the 5' RACE reads through MiXCR, storing one row per CDR3 protein. This table has some 690,000 distinct CDR3 sequences, about 20% appearing once. Sequencing was carried out using blood. The receptors were sampled from an older man in good health. CDR3s include the opening cysteine and the closing phenylalanine or tryptophan. D genes are given only for firm matches. The size of a clone is reported for some rows only, either as once, few or many, or as a class for expanded clones.

D,V,J,size,DNA,CDR3
NA,TRBV6-6,TRBJ2-2,few,TGTGCCAGCGAAGGGAACACCGGGGAGCTGTTTTTT,CASEGNTGELFF
NA,TRBV4-2,TRBJ2-7,NA,TGTGCCAGCAGCCGGACAACCACCTACGAGCAGTACTTC,CASSRTTTYEQYF
NA,TRBV25-1,TRBJ2-3,NA,TGTGCCAGCAGTGCCAAGACAGATACGCAGTATTTT,CASSAKTDTQYF
NA,TRBV20-1,TRBJ2-7,NA,TGCAGTGCTGGGACACATACCTACGAGCAGTACTTC,CSAGTHTYEQYF
TRBD1,TRBV7-2,TRBJ2-1,few,TGTGCCAGCAGCCGGGGACAGTACAATGAGCAGTTCTTC,CASSRGQYNEQFF
NA,TRBV21-1,TRBJ2-4,many,TGTGCCAGCCAGGGGGCCAAAAACATTCAGTACTTC,CASQGAKNIQYF
TRBD2,TRBV2,TRBJ2-3,NA,TGTGCCAGCAGTTGGGGAGCGGGAGATAGCACAGATACGCAGTATTTT,CASSWGAGDSTDTQYF
NA,TRBV7-9,TRBJ1-4,NA,TGTGCCAGCAGCACAGAGATGGATGAAAAACTGTTTTTT,CASSTEMDEKLFF
NA,TRBV20-1,TRBJ1-2,NA,TGCAGTGCTAGTCGGGACCGCACTTACTATGGCTACACCTTC,CSASRDRTYYGYTF
NA,TRBV7-3,TRBJ1-1,NA,TGTGCCAGCAGCTTTGGGGGCTCGGGCACTGAAGCTTTCTTT,CASSFGGSGTEAFF
NA,TRBV20-1,TRBJ1-1,few,TGCAGTGCTACCCGATCGCTCCAGAACACTGAAGCTTTCTTT,CSATRSLQNTEAFF
NA,TRBV7-3,TRBJ2-5,NA,TGTGCCAGCAGCTTGTCACCTCAGGGTACCTACAATGAGCAGTACTTC,CASSLSPQGTYNEQYF
TRBD2,TRBV5-1,TRBJ2-3,NA,TGCGCCAGCAGCTTGGTCCTAGCGGAGACCAGACATACGCAGTATTTT,CASSLVLAETRHTQYF
NA,TRBV27,TRBJ2-1,NA,TGTGCCAGCAGTTTAGGGTTCCCCTACAATGAGCAGTTCTTC,CASSLGFPYNEQFF
TRBD1,TRBV19,TRBJ1-4,NA,TGTGCCAGTAGACCTGGGACAGCGGTGGGGGCAACTAATGAAAAACTGTTTTTT,CASRPGTAVGATNEKLFF